The sample holds one count of the clone carrying this TCR beta chain. These data belong to a study of blood T cell repertoires in COVID-19. On the study more broadly: Specimens from acute and convalescent COVID-19 originated in the United States, Italy and Spain. From T cells, B-cell-depleted T cells, or PBMCs came the material, which was cDNA or gDNA.

In the study's own analysis: How many nucleated cells were present was estimated from reference gene primer amplification. Using immunoSEQ multiplex PCR, the repertoire was profiled, and TCRdb retains in-frame clones only, with some absent. V and J calls plus clone size are reproduced from that table; the DNA served to infer D and trimming. Altogether more than 120,000 clones are present, approximately 88% being singletons, with the ten largest covering 4.8%. V gave up 7 bases and J gave up 3 bases, with 11 bases separating them. Germline V gene data show CDR1 as SGHRS and CDR2 as YFSETQ. The CDR3 covers 14 residues.

The sequencing sample was made of peripheral blood. The rearrangement joins TRBV5-1 to TRBJ2-6; possible D gene TRBD1, 6 bases. This receptor was taken from a human donor in a cohort sampled during active COVID-19. The CDR3 bases are TGCGCCAGCTTACAGGGTAGTGGGGCCAACGTCCTGACTTTC. Amino acid sequence: CASLQGSGANVLTF.